The present TCR beta chain was sequenced within a study of T cells in Graves' hyperthyroidism and ophthalmopathy. Germline V CDR1 and CDR2: SGHAT, FQNNGV. Trimming shortened V by 2 bases and J by 0 bases, and 9 bases separated the two germline ends. The CDR3 is made up of 15 amino acids. There are many counts of this clonotype. Diagnosis relied on clinical symptoms, serum thyroxine and TRAb, thyroid ultrasound and orbital computed tomography. RNA transcripts were the template for amplifying TCR beta CDR3 regions. The primer set for the first-round RT-PCR of the TCR CDR3 was HTBI. TCRdb processed the multiplex PCR reads anew with MiXCR; each CDR3 protein has one entry. This sample has about half a million distinct CDR3 sequences, with roughly 22% found just once.

The sequenced material came from blood. The receptor comes from a woman aged 70-85 years with Graves' ophthalmopathy. The V and J genes are TRBV11-2 and TRBJ2-3; D is possibly TRBD2 (6 bases). The CDR3 nucleotides read TGTGCCAGCAGCTTATACAGCGGGAGCACAGATACGCAGTATTTT. This gives the protein CASSLYSGSTDTQYF.